This T cell receptor (beta chain) was sequenced during a study of type 1 and type 2 diabetes patients. PCR was run on genomic DNA. A primer set of 30 forward and 13 reverse primers amplified the CDR3. TCRdb fed the multiplex PCR reads into MiXCR, producing one record per CDR3 protein. This table has around 300,000 distinct CDR3 sequences, more than 40% appearing once. Peripheral blood, ten milliliters per participant, was collected. The V segment lost 4 bases and the J segment 0 bases; nucleotides outside the gene matches: 10. Per the germline V gene, CDR1 is MNHEY and CDR2 is SMNVEV (reference sequence). CDR3 size: 19 residues.

Sequences were obtained from peripheral blood mononuclear cells (PBMCs). The receptor's source is a man aged 18 to 35 with type 2 diabetes. The chain uses TRBV27 and TRBJ2-1; 12 nucleotides match TRBD2. In DNA, the CDR3 is TGTGCCAGCAGTTCTACCCCTAAGACTAGCGGGAGCTCCTACAATGAGCAGTTCTTC. It encodes CASSSTPKTSGSSYNEQFF.